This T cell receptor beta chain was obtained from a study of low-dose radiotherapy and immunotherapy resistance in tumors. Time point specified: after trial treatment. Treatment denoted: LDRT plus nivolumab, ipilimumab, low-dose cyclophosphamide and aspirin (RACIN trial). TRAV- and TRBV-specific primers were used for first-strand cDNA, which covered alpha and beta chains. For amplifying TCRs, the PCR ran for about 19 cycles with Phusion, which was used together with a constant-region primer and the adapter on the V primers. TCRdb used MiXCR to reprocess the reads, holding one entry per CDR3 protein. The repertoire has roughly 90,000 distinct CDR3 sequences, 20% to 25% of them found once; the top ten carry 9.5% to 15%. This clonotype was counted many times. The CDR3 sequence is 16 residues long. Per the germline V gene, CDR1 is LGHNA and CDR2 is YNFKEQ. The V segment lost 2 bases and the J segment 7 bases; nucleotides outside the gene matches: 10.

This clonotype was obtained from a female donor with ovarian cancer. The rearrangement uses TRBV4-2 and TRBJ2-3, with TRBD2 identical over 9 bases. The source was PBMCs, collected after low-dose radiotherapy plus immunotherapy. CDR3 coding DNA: TGTGCCAGCAGCCAACCCCGAGGAGCGGGAGGAAATACGCAGTATTTT. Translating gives CASSQPRGAGGNTQYF.